What follows is one T cell receptor (beta chain) and its context. This sample is part of a study of blood T cell repertoires in COVID-19. Germline V CDR1 and CDR2: SGDLS, YYNGEE. Trimming took 3 bases from V and 2 from J; bases not matched to a gene: 5. The CDR3 totals 16 residues. The method was immunoSEQ multiplex PCR; TCRdb's version includes in-frame clones alone and lacks a portion of them. Here the sample spans roughly 50,000 clones, about 86% being singletons. This TCR was sampled from a woman of 80 years or more with acute or convalescent COVID-19. Sample: peripheral blood. V and J are TRBV9 and TRBJ2-2; 9 bases line up with TRBD2. CDR3 nucleotides: TGTGCCAGCAGCGCGCGGCGGGGGGGAAACACCGGGGAGCTGTTTTTT. Protein sequence: CASSARRGGNTGELFF. Combining the CDR3 with reference TRBV9 and TRBJ2-2 gives the whole variable domain DSGVTQTPKHLITATGQRVTLRCSPRSGDLSVYWYQQSLDQGLQFLIQYYNGEERAKGNILERFSAQQFPDLHSELNLSSLELGDSALYFCASSARRGGNTGELFFGEGSRLTVL.